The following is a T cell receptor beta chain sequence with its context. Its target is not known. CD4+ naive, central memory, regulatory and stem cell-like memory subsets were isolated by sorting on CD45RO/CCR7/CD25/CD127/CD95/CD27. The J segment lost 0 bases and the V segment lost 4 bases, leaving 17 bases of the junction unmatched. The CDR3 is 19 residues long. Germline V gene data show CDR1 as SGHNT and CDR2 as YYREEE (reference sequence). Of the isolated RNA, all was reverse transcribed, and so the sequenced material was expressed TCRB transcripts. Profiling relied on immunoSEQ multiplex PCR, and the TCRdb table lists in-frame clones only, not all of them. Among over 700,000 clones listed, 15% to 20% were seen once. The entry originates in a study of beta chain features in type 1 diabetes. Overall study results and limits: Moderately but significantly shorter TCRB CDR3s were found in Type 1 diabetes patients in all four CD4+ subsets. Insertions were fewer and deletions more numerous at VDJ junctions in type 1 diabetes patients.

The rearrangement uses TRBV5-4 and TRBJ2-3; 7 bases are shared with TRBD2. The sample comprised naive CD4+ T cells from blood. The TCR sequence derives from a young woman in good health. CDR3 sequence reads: CASSGPPGGRAASTDTQYF. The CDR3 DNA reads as TGTGCCAGCAGCGGACCCCCTGGGGGGAGGGCCGCGAGCACAGATACGCAGTATTTT.